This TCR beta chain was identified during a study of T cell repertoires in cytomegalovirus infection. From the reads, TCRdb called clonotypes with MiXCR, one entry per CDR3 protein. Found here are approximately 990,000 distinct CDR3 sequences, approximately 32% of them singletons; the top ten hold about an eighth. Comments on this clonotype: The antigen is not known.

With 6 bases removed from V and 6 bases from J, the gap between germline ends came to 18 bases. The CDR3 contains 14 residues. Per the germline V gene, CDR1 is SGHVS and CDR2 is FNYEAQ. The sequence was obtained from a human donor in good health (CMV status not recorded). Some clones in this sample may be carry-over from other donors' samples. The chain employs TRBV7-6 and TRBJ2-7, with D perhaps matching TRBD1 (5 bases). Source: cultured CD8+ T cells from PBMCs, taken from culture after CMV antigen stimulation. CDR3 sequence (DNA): TGTGCCAGCAGGTCTCTAGGGGATCCTGTCGAGCAGTACTTC. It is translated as CASRSLGDPVEQYF.